This TCR beta chain was documented in a study of technical replicates of blood from several donors. CDR1 is SGHAT and CDR2 is FQNNGV in the germline V gene. The CDR3 is 15 amino acids. The ends lost 11 bases at V and 1 base at J; junction bases unmatched: 9. Clones were read by immunoSEQ multiplex PCR, and TCRdb kept only the in-frame ones, dropping some. The sample includes around 80,000 clones, roughly 98% of them seen just once. The J gene is TRBJ2-3, the V gene TRBV11-2; 10 bases align to TRBD2. The sequenced material came from T cells isolated from PBMCs. This receptor was obtained from a human donor in good health. The CDR3 is CAGQREGRGTDTQYF. The CDR3 DNA is TGTGCCGGCCAGCGGGAGGGCCGAGGCACAGATACGCAGTATTTT. Looking up the rest from reference TRBV11-2 and TRBJ2-3 gives the full variable domain: EAGVAQSPRYKIIEKRQSVAFWCNPISGHATLYWYQQILGQGPKLLIQFQNNGVVDDSQLPKDRFSAERLKGVDSTLKIQPAKLEDSAVYLCAGQREGRGTDTQYFGPGTRLTVL.